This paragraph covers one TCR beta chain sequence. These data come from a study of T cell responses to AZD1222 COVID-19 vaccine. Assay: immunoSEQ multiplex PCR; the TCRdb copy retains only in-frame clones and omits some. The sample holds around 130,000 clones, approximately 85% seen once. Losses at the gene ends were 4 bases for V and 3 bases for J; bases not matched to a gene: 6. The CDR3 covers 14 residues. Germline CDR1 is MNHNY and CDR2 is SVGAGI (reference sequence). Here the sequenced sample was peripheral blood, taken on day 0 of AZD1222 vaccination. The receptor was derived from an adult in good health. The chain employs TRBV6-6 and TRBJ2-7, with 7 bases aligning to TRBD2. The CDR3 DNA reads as TGTGCCAGCAGTTTCGTGACTAGCAGCTACGAGCAGTACTTC. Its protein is CASSFVTSSYEQYF.